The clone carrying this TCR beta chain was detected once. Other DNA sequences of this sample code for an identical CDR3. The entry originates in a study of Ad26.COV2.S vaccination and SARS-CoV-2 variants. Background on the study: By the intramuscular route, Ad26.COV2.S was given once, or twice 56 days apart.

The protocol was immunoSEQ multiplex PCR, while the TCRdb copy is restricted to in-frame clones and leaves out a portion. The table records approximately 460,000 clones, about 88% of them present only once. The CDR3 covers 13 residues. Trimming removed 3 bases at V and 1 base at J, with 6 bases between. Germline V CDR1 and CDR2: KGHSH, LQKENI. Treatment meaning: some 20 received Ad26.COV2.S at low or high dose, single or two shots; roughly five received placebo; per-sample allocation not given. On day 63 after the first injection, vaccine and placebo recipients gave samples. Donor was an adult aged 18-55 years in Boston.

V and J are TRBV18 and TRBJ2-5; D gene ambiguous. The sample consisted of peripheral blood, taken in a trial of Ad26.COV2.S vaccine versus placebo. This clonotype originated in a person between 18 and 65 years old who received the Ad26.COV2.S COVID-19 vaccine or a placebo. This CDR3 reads CASSPGIQETQYF. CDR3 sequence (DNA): TGTGCCAGCTCACCTGGTATCCAAGAGACCCAGTACTTC.